A single sample gave rise to the 29 T cell receptor beta chains below, sequenced in a study of blood T cells in healthy people across ages. Then a second PCR, running about 7 to 11 cycles, was carried out with a sample-barcoded 5' primer and a J-beta primer mix. One entry per CDR3 protein, called by TCRdb with MiXCR from the 5' RACE reads. The table includes 550,000 to 650,000 distinct CDR3 sequences, about 28% detected once. Sequencing was done on a sample of blood. Receptors originate from a woman of 80 years or more in good health.

This clonotype was found a few times. This sequence joins TRBV27 and TRBJ2-6; D is ambiguous. Looked up from germline, CDR1 is MNHEY and CDR2 is SMNVEV (reference sequence). This CDR3 is 12 amino acids long. V lost 4 bases and J lost 6, with 4 bases in between. The CDR3 here is CASSSPANVLTF. The CDR3 DNA reads TGTGCCAGCAGTTCCCCGGCCAACGTCCTGACTTTC.

In this sample, this clonotype turned up many times. The chain joins TRBV5-1 to TRBJ2-7; 10 bases align to TRBD1. Germline V gives CDR1 SGHRS, CDR2 YFSETQ. V trimming: 0 bases; J trimming: 3 bases; junction bases outside the gene matches: 6. This CDR3 comprises 16 residues. The CDR3 here is CASSLEVGTGVYEQYF. CDR3 DNA sequence: TGCGCCAGCAGCTTGGAGGTCGGGACAGGGGTCTACGAGCAGTACTTC.

This clonotype was seen many times. The CDR3 protein is CASSFSGTGVSEQYF. In nucleotides, the CDR3 is TGTGCCAGCAGCTTTTCCGGGACAGGGGTATCCGAGCAGTACTTC. The V and J genes are TRBV5-6 and TRBJ2-7; 10 nucleotides match TRBD1. CDR1 SGHDT and CDR2 YYEEEE come from the germline V gene. Germline trimming cut 2 bases from V and 6 bases from J; bases unmatched to any gene: 8. CDR3 length equals 15 residues. The full variable domain, with the rest looked up from reference TRBV5-6 and TRBJ2-7, is DAGVTQSPTHLIKTRGQQVTLRCSPKSGHDTVSWYQQALGQGPQFIFQYYEEEERQRGNFPDRFSGHQFPNYSSELNVNALLLGDSALYLCASSFSGTGVSEQYFGPGTRLTVT.

The chain recombines TRBV9 with TRBJ2-3; D is undetermined. V was pared by 5 bases and J by 0 bases, with 16 bases between. This CDR3 contains 16 residues. Looked up from germline, CDR1 is SGDLS and CDR2 is YYNGEE. The CDR3 nucleotides read TGTGCCAGCAGTGACCCAGTTCAAAGTAGCACAGATACGCAGTATTTT. Protein: CASSDPVQSSTDTQYF. Filled out from reference TRBV9 and TRBJ2-3, the complete variable domain reads DSGVTQTPKHLITATGQRVTLRCSPRSGDLSVYWYQQSLDQGLQFLIQYYNGEERAKGNILERFSAQQFPDLHSELNLSSLELGDSALYFCASSDPVQSSTDTQYFGPGTRLTVL.

The V call is TRBV4-1, the J call TRBJ2-3; 9 bases are a match to TRBD2. Germline V CDR1 and CDR2: MGHRA, YSYEKL. J lost 6 bases, V lost 0 bases, and 4 bases had no gene match. CDR3 length: 15 residues. The CDR3 is CASSQETSGLDTQYF. Here the CDR3 DNA reads TGCGCCAGCAGCCAAGAAACTAGCGGGCTTGATACGCAGTATTTT.

The sample holds many counts of this clonotype. Here the CDR3 DNA reads TGCAGCGTTGAAGAATCCAGAAGGGGTGAGCAGTTCTTC. Its protein is CSVEESRRGEQFF. V is TRBV29-1 and J is TRBJ2-1, with TRBD1 as a possible D gene (5 bases). CDR3 length: 13 residues. The germline V gene encodes CDR1 SQVTM and CDR2 ANQGSEA. The V and J ends lost 0 bases and 9 bases respectively, with 12 bases between them.

This clonotype was detected many times. The V gene is TRBV5-1, the J gene TRBJ1-2, with no clear D. V was pared by 2 bases and J by 4 bases, with 15 bases between. Germline loops: CDR1 SGHRS, CDR2 YFSETQ. CDR3 length equals 15 residues. The CDR3, as DNA: TGCGCCAGCAGCTTACCGAGGGCGACGTCCTATGGCTACACCTTC. Translated: CASSLPRATSYGYTF.

This clonotype was observed a few times. The chain combines TRBV15 with TRBJ1-2; the D gene is possibly TRBD1 (5 bases). The length of the CDR3 is 16 residues. Germline CDR1 reads LNHNV; CDR2 reads YYDKDF (reference sequence). V lost 5 bases and J lost 8, with 24 bases in between. The CDR3 protein is CATSPIRRGELYGYTF. Written as DNA, the CDR3 is TGTGCCACCAGCCCAATACGCCGGGGGGAGCTGTACGGCTACACCTTC.

This clonotype was seen many times. J is TRBJ2-4 and V is TRBV20-1; D ambiguous. Trimming pared 3 bases from V and 1 base from J, leaving 10 bases between. The germline V gene encodes CDR1 DFQATT and CDR2 SNEGSKA (reference sequence). There are 14 residues in the CDR3. The chain's CDR3 is CSASHPWAKNIQYF. In DNA, the CDR3 is TGCAGTGCTAGCCACCCCTGGGCCAAAAACATTCAGTACTTC.

This clonotype has a handful of counts. This chain links TRBV13 with TRBJ2-6, with D perhaps matching TRBD2 (5 bases). V was pared by 6 bases and J by 4 bases, with 13 bases between. The germline CDR1 and CDR2 sequences are PRHDT and FYEKMQ (reference sequence). The CDR3 length is 15 residues. The CDR3 coding sequence is TGTGCCAGCAGTCTCTCAGCGGCGGGGGCCAACGTCCTGACTTTC. It yields the protein CASSLSAAGANVLTF. Looking up the rest from reference TRBV13 and TRBJ2-6 gives the full variable domain: AAGVIQSPRHLIKEKRETATLKCYPIPRHDTVYWYQQGPGQDPQFLISFYEKMQSDKGSIPDRFSAQQFSDYHSELNMSSLELGDSALYFCASSLSAAGANVLTFGAGSRLTVL.

The V and J genes are TRBV27 and TRBJ2-3, with TRBD2 matching over 7 bases. CDR3 length equals 18 residues. The V gene end was trimmed by 2 bases and the J gene end by 0 bases; junction bases not matched to a gene: 11. Germline V gives CDR1 MNHEY, CDR2 SMNVEV (reference sequence). The CDR3, as DNA: TGTGCCAGCAGTTTAATCCTCAGGGAGGGATCCAGCACAGATACGCAGTATTTT. Its translation is CASSLILREGSSTDTQYF.

This clonotype occurred once. This rearrangement joins TRBV18 to TRBJ2-2; D unclear. The CDR3 contains 13 residues. From germline, CDR1 is KGHSH and CDR2 LQKENI. V lost 4 bases and J lost 3, with 6 bases in between. The CDR3 bases are TGTGCCAGCTCACGGTACCACACCGGGGAGCTGTTTTTT. The encoded protein is CASSRYHTGELFF.

This rearrangement joins TRBV27 to TRBJ1-2, with D tentatively TRBD1 (6 bases). Per the germline V gene, CDR1 is MNHEY and CDR2 is SMNVEV (reference sequence). The V and J ends lost 6 bases and 8 bases respectively, with 19 bases between them. The CDR3 is made up of 14 amino acids. CDR3 coding DNA: TGTGCCAGCAGCCAATTCGGACCCACAGGGGGCTACACCTTC. This codes for CASSQFGPTGGYTF.

There are many counts of this clonotype. The rearrangement uses TRBV20-1 and TRBJ1-6; TRBD1 is a possible D gene (6 bases). CDR3 length equals 13 residues. V lost 5 bases, J lost 9 bases, and 14 bases lay in between. Germline V CDR1 and CDR2: DFQATT, SNEGSKA (reference sequence). CDR3 loop: CSAGGTLGSPLHF. The CDR3 coding sequence is TGCAGTGCTGGGGGCACCCTGGGTTCACCCCTCCACTTT.

This clonotype showed up many times. This chain links TRBV20-1 with TRBJ1-2; weak D call: TRBD1 (6 bases). Per germline, CDR1 DFQATT and CDR2 SNEGSKA (reference sequence). Trimming removed 6 bases at V and 8 bases at J, with 22 bases between. CDR3 length: 14 residues. The CDR3 sequence is CSAPRGGGLWGYTF. The CDR3 coding sequence is TGCAGTGCCCCAAGGGGGGGTGGACTGTGGGGCTACACCTTC.

This clonotype was seen repeatedly, ten times or more. This chain uses TRBV7-2 with TRBJ2-1; D is perhaps TRBD2 (7 bases). The germline V gene has CDR1 SGHTA and CDR2 FQGNSA. Trimming pared 5 bases from V and 7 bases from J, leaving 15 bases between. This CDR3 contains 14 residues. The CDR3 region has the DNA TGTGCCAGCAGCCCCACGGGGGGCCGGAATGAGCAGTTCTTC. The encoded protein is CASSPTGGRNEQFF.

The chain carries TRBV6-1 and TRBJ2-7; D is uncertain. The CDR3 is 13 residues long. The germline V and J ends were trimmed by 3 bases and 6 bases, with 12 bases remaining between them. In germline, CDR1 is MNHNS, CDR2 SASEGT. The CDR3 spells CASSEADVSEQYF. In DNA, the CDR3 is TGTGCCAGCAGTGAGGCGGACGTCTCCGAGCAGTACTTC.

The sample holds many counts of this clonotype. V is TRBV12-3 or TRBV12-4 and J is TRBJ2-1, with 15 bases identical to TRBD2. This CDR3 is built from 16 residues. V trimming: 5 bases; J trimming: 7 bases; junction bases outside the gene matches: 6. The DNA of the CDR3 is TGTGCCAGCAGTACCACCGGGACTAGCGGGGGGAATGAGCAGTTCTTC. This encodes CASSTTGTSGGNEQFF.

This clonotype showed up just a few times. Given a much more abundant clone one base away, this may be a read error. The chain joins TRBV20-1 to TRBJ1-2; no reliable D call. The V gene's germline CDR1 is DFQATT and CDR2 SNEGSKA (reference sequence). V lost 6 bases and J lost 4, with 15 bases in between. The CDR3 loop spans 13 amino acids. Here the CDR3 reads CSASDGNRYGYTF. The CDR3 DNA reads TGCAGTGCATCGGACGGTAACCGCTATGGCTACACCTTC.

CDR3 in amino acids: CASSSSGGNTGELFF. DNA of the CDR3: TGTGCCAGCAGCTCTAGCGGGGGGAACACCGGGGAGCTGTTTTTT. The rearrangement uses TRBV13 and TRBJ2-2; 10 nucleotides agree with TRBD2. V dropped 4 bases and J dropped 1; count of bases not matched to a gene: 0. The CDR3 runs 15 residues. CDR1 and CDR2 from the germline V gene are PRHDT and FYEKMQ (reference sequence).

To note about this clonotype: Since a much larger clone is just one base distant, this may be a read error. This chain uses TRBV3-1 with TRBJ1-2, with D possibly being TRBD1 (5 bases). The V gene's germline CDR1 is LGHDT and CDR2 YNNKEL (reference sequence). This CDR3 is built from 14 residues. Between the trimmed V and J ends, which lost 4 bases and 4 bases, there was a span of 13 bases. The CDR3 is CASSLETATYGYTF. CDR3 coding DNA: TGTGCCAGCAGCCTGGAGACAGCAACCTATGGCTACACCTTC.

J is TRBJ1-1 and V is TRBV15, with a tentative D call TRBD1 (5 bases). CDR1 is LNHNV, CDR2 YYDKDF, per germline (reference sequence). The CDR3 length is 18 residues. Trimming took 0 bases from V and 0 from J, leaving 17 bases between them. This CDR3 is CATSRDAVRQRMNTEAFF. In DNA form, the CDR3 reads TGTGCCACCAGCAGAGATGCGGTGAGACAGAGGATGAACACTGAAGCTTTCTTT. The full variable domain, with the rest looked up from reference TRBV15 and TRBJ1-1, is DAMVIQNPRYQVTQFGKPVTLSCSQTLNHNVMYWYQQKSSQAPKLLFHYYDKDFNNEADTPDNFQSRRPNTSFCFLDIRSPGLGDTAMYLCATSRDAVRQRMNTEAFFGQGTRLTVV.

This clonotype occurred many times. The rearrangement joins TRBV19 to TRBJ2-1; 9 nucleotides align to TRBD1. Germline assignment: CDR1 LNHDA and CDR2 SQIVND (reference sequence). This CDR3 region has 15 residues. V lost 9 bases, J lost 1 base, and 7 bases stayed unmatched. CDR3 region: CASSPDRGSYNEQFF. The DNA for the CDR3 is TGTGCCAGCAGCCCCGACAGGGGGTCCTACAATGAGCAGTTCTTC. Supplemented by reference TRBV19 and TRBJ2-1, the full variable domain reads DGGITQSPKYLFRKEGQNVTLSCEQNLNHDAMYWYRQDPGQGLRLIYYSQIVNDFQKGDIAEGYSVSREKKESFPLTVTSAQKNPTAFYLCASSPDRGSYNEQFFGPGTRLTVL.

The rearrangement joins TRBV5-1 to TRBJ2-2; no definite D call. Trimming left V 0 bases short and J 7 bases short, with 7 bases between. Germline-derived CDR1 and CDR2 are SGHRS and YFSETQ. This CDR3 is built from 13 residues. The CDR3 nucleotides read TGCGCCAGCAGCTTGGTGCTGGGCGGGGAGCTGTTTTTT. Protein product: CASSLVLGGELFF.

The V call is TRBV5-1, the J call TRBJ2-7, with D perhaps matching TRBD1 (7 bases). Germline V gives CDR1 SGHRS, CDR2 YFSETQ. The V end was cut by 4 bases, the J end by 6 bases, with 23 bases between. The CDR3 is 16 residues long. The CDR3 here is CASSPHAGTQGGEQYF. CDR3 nucleotide sequence: TGCGCCAGCAGCCCTCACGCCGGGACGCAGGGGGGCGAGCAGTACTTC.

This clonotype appeared many times. The chain is built from TRBV20-1 and TRBJ2-6; perhaps TRBD2 as D (5 bases). From germline, CDR1 is DFQATT and CDR2 SNEGSKA (reference sequence). The CDR3 runs 16 residues. V was cut by 0 bases and J by 4 bases, with 13 bases left in between. CDR3 DNA sequence: TGCAGTGCTAGAGACCCCCGAGGGCTGGGGGCCAACGTCCTGACTTTC. It encodes CSARDPRGLGANVLTF.

This clonotype was seen a few times. This could be a read error, since a much larger clone is one nucleotide away. The genes are TRBV5-1 and TRBJ1-2, with 10 positions matching TRBD1. This CDR3 comprises 14 residues. Germline assignment: CDR1 SGHRS and CDR2 YFSETQ. Losses at the gene ends were 7 bases for V and 6 bases for J; bases not matched to a gene: 9. CDR3 region: CASRTGTGDHGYTF. For the CDR3, the DNA is TGCGCCAGCCGCACCGGGACAGGGGATCATGGCTACACCTTC.

The chain recombines TRBV20-1 with TRBJ2-5; D possibly corresponds to TRBD2 (6 bases). The end of the DNA aligns better with TRBJ2-1, so the J call may be wrong. This CDR3 is built from 14 residues. Germline CDR1 and CDR2: DFQATT and SNEGSKA (reference sequence). DNA of the CDR3: TGCAGTGCTCTGTCGGCTAGCGCTCAAGAGACCCAGTTCTTC. This codes for CSALSASAQETQFF.

Many counts were recorded for this clonotype. V and J are TRBV25-1 and TRBJ2-7; a possible D gene is TRBD1 (6 bases). Germline CDR1 reads MGHDK; CDR2 reads SYGVNS. V lost 2 bases to trimming and J lost 5 bases, with 16 bases between them. The CDR3 runs to 15 residues. CDR3 amino acids: CASSEPGVTPNEQYF. CDR3 nucleotides: TGTGCCAGCAGTGAACCAGGGGTAACCCCCAACGAGCAGTACTTC.